The T cell receptor beta chain under discussion was sequenced for a study of OX40 agonist ivuxolimab in advanced cancers. In the study overall: In this cohort, patients received ivuxolimab, an agonistic anti-OX40 (CD134) antibody.

Profiled with immunoSEQ multiplex PCR; TCRdb holds only in-frame clones, not every one. The sample carries 65,000 to 80,000 clones, approximately 91% recorded once. The CDR3 spans 15 residues. Trimming pared 3 bases from V and 1 base from J, leaving 13 bases between. The germline CDR1 and CDR2 sequences are SGHNT and YYREEE (reference sequence). This TCR was sampled from an adult with an advanced solid tumor such as melanoma, head and neck, liver or kidney cancer. This chain joins TRBV5-4 and TRBJ2-5; D tentatively fits TRBD1 or TRBD2 (7 bases each). This specimen consisted of CD4+ or CD8+ T cells sorted from blood, obtained in a trial of the OX40 agonist ivuxolimab. CDR3 amino acids: CASSSPGGGQETQYF. Written as DNA, the CDR3 is TGTGCCAGCAGCTCCCCAGGGGGGGGCCAAGAGACCCAGTACTTC.